What follows is one T cell receptor beta chain and its context. The clone's antigen remains unknown. Per-nucleotide qualities are absent, and no much larger clonotype sits a single base away. The donors were melanoma patients. The CDR3, from cysteine to phenylalanine, totals 16 residues. Here the CDR3 DNA is all that survives: 48 bases in frame from base 1. Ends trimmed: V by 5 bases, J by 3 bases; bases unmatched to a gene: 7. Via the germline V gene, CDR1 is SGHVS and CDR2 FNYEAQ. This sample stems from a study of CD4+ T cells in melanoma (dated by TCRdb to the early 2020s). As for the study more broadly: The study investigated neoantigen-specific CD4+ T cells in human melanoma.

Beyond this particular receptor, the publication reports: Neoantigen-specific CD4+ T cells were reported to be correlated with the function of CD8+ T cells, macrophages and B cells. According to the report, neoantigen-specific CD4+ T cells in melanoma displayed diverse differentiation states.

Libraries were prepared through the immunoSEQ multiplex PCR assay. This immuneACCESS table, as held by TCRdb, lists in-frame sequences with V and J called but not all clones. Of the missing ones, under half trace to an unresolved V gene in checked studies; the others have no known cause. Within this sample are about 11,000 clones, with 55% to 75% of them counted one time only. The top ten clonotypes cover around an eighth of the sample. This clonotype was sampled from a human donor with melanoma. The rearranged segments are TRBV7-6 and TRBJ2-3; 11 bases in the junction line up with TRBD2. The sequenced sample was cells from a culture (not recorded whether cultured in vitro). The CDR3 region: CASSHRLAGGTDTQYF. The DNA sequence is given as TGTGCCAGCAGCCACCGGCTAGCGGGGGGTACAGATACGCAGTATTTT.